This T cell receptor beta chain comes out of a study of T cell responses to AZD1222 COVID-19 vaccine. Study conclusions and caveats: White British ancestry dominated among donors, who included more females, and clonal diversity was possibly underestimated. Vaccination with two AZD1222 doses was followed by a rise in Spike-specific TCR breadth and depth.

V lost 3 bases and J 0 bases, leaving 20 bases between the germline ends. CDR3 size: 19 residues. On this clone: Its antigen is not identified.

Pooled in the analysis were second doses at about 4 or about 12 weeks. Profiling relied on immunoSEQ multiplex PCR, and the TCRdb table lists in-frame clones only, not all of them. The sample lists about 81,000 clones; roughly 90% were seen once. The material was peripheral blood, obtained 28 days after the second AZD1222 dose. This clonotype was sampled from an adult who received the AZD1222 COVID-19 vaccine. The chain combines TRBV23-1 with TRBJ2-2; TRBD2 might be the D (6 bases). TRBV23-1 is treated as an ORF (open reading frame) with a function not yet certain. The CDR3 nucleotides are TGCGCCAGCAGTCACATCGAAGTTGGGGGGATAGCGAACACCGGGGAGCTGTTTTTT. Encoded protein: CASSHIEVGGIANTGELFF.